These 20 T cell receptor beta chains originate from one sample sequenced in a study of blood T cell repertoires in COVID-19. The assay was immunoSEQ multiplex PCR, and TCRdb's table has in-frame clones only and misses some. Of around 270,000 clones in the sample, more than 75% are singletons; the top ten hold less than 3%. Sequenced sample: peripheral blood. These receptors all stem from a woman between 50 and 59 years old with acute or convalescent COVID-19.

J is TRBJ2-5 and V is TRBV7-8; D might be TRBD1 (6 bases). The CDR3 is 16 residues long. The V gene lost 1 base and the J gene lost 1 base, with 13 bases spanning the gap. Germline lookup yields CDR1 SGHVS and CDR2 FQNEAQ. The chain's CDR3 is CASSLDAGQFQETQYF. CDR3 nucleotide sequence: TGTGCCAGCAGCTTAGACGCAGGACAGTTCCAAGAGACCCAGTACTTC.

This clone is a singleton in its sample. The junction differs from germline at one of its ends, possibly a read error. Other DNA sequences in the sample encode the same CDR3. The genes are TRBV19 and TRBJ1-4; 8 bases fit TRBD1. Germline CDR1 LNHDA, CDR2 SQIVND (reference sequence). The CDR3 spans 15 residues. CDR3 region: CASSRQGKLVEKLFF. CDR3 nucleotide sequence: TGTGCCAGTAGCAGACAGGGGAAACTTGTTGAAAAATTGTTTTTT.

This clone was detected only once. This chain connects TRBV18 to TRBJ1-5, with D hard to call. CDR1 KGHSH and CDR2 LQKENI come from the germline V gene. The CDR3 runs to 14 residues. Trimming pared 2 bases from V and 0 bases from J, leaving 5 bases between. The CDR3 loop reads CASSPADSNQPQHF. Written as DNA, the CDR3 is TGTGCCAGCTCACCAGCGGATAGCAATCAGCCCCAGCATTTT.

The chain recombines TRBV9 with TRBJ2-2; D is undetermined. From germline, CDR1 is SGDLS and CDR2 YYNGEE. The CDR3 has 14 amino acids. V lost 0 bases to trimming and J lost 3 bases, with 6 bases between them. The CDR3 DNA reads as TGTGCCAGCAGCGTAGATCAGTACACCGGGGAGCTGTTTTTT. Translated: CASSVDQYTGELFF.

J is TRBJ2-1 and V is TRBV4-2, with 7 bases fitting TRBD2. There are 14 residues in the CDR3. Trimming removed 0 bases from V and 9 bases from J; junction bases left unmatched: 5. Germline V gives CDR1 LGHNA, CDR2 YNFKEQ. In DNA form, the CDR3 reads TGTGCCAGCAGCCAAGACCCCTCTAGCGGTGAGCAGTTCTTC. Amino acid sequence: CASSQDPSSGEQFF.

This clone was detected only once. The chain is built from TRBV6-1 and TRBJ1-1, with D hard to call. This CDR3 comprises 16 residues. The germline V and J ends were trimmed by 3 bases and 4 bases, with 18 bases remaining between them. Germline V lookup: CDR1 MNHNS, CDR2 SASEGT. The CDR3 coding sequence is TGTGCCAGCAGTGATTTGATCTTGACCCCAGGCACTGAAGCTTTCTTT. Protein sequence: CASSDLILTPGTEAFF.

This clone was seen only a few times. The gene calls are TRBV24-1 and TRBJ2-7, with 15 bases fitting TRBD2. The CDR3 extends over 18 amino acids. With V trimmed by 2 bases and J by 4 bases, 8 bases remained unmatched. Germline assignment: CDR1 KGHDR and CDR2 SFDVKD. The CDR3 bases are TGTGCCACCAGTGATTCGCCGGGACTAGCGGGAGGCCTGTACGAGCAGTACTTC. Protein product: CATSDSPGLAGGLYEQYF.

The CDR3 bases are TGTGCCAGTAGTATAGTAGCGAAAAGCTCCTACGAGCAGTACTTC. Its translation is CASSIVAKSSYEQYF. The V call is TRBV19, the J call TRBJ2-7, with a tentative D call TRBD2 (5 bases). The CDR3 loop spans 15 amino acids. Germline CDR1 reads LNHDA; CDR2 reads SQIVND (reference sequence). The V end was cut by 1 base, the J end by 0 bases, with 10 bases between.

This chain joins TRBV9 and TRBJ2-7, with a tentative D call TRBD2 (6 bases). Germline loops: CDR1 SGDLS, CDR2 YYNGEE. This CDR3 is 15 amino acids long. The V gene lost 3 bases and the J gene lost 2 bases, with 15 bases spanning the gap. The CDR3 loop is CASSAKWDFPYEQYF. CDR3 coding DNA: TGTGCCAGCAGCGCCAAGTGGGACTTTCCCTACGAGCAGTACTTC.

This rearrangement joins TRBV4-2 to TRBJ2-7; D might be TRBD2 (5 bases). The CDR3 totals 15 residues. Trimming left V 0 bases short and J 0 bases short, with 9 bases between. Per the germline V gene, CDR1 is LGHNA and CDR2 is YNFKEQ. CDR3 nucleotides: TGTGCCAGCAGCCAAGAGACTACTAGCTCCTACGAGCAGTACTTC. As protein: CASSQETTSSYEQYF.

The gene calls are TRBV24-1 and TRBJ2-7; 11 positions agree with TRBD2. With V trimmed by 3 bases and J by 3 bases, 3 bases remained unmatched. Germline V gene data show CDR1 as KGHDR and CDR2 as SFDVKD. This CDR3 has 15 amino acids. For the CDR3, the DNA is TGTGCCACCAGTGATCCCGGGACTAGCGGCTACGAGCAGTACTTC. Amino acid sequence: CATSDPGTSGYEQYF.

The chain combines TRBV5-1 with TRBJ2-5; D is possibly TRBD1 (6 bases). The V and J ends lost 4 bases and 5 bases respectively, with 12 bases between them. The CDR3 consists of 13 residues. Germline V lookup: CDR1 SGHRS, CDR2 YFSETQ. CDR3 loop: CASSGQGMETQYF. Written as DNA, the CDR3 is TGCGCCAGCAGCGGTCAGGGGATGGAGACCCAGTACTTC.

The rearrangement links TRBV5-1 to TRBJ1-2; 8 bases are shared with TRBD1. The CDR3 runs to 16 residues. CDR1 and CDR2 (germline): SGHRS, YFSETQ. V was pared by 7 bases and J by 8 bases, with 19 bases of the junction left unmatched. The CDR3 DNA reads as TGCGCCAGCGCCCAGACAGGGGACACTGGAACGCGGGGCTACACCTTC. It encodes CASAQTGDTGTRGYTF.

Details on this clone: Other nucleotide sequences from this sample produce the same CDR3. The rearrangement links TRBV12-3 or TRBV12-4 to TRBJ1-2, with D possibly matching TRBD1 (6 bases). CDR3 length: 13 residues. The V and J ends lost 5 bases and 4 bases respectively, with 11 bases between them. The CDR3 is CASSGRRGYGYTF. DNA for the CDR3: TGTGCCAGCAGTGGCCGCAGGGGCTATGGCTACACCTTC.

The chain recombines TRBV16 with TRBJ2-3; 8 bases are a match to TRBD2. This CDR3 comprises 15 residues. J lost 3 bases, V lost 3 bases, and 5 bases had no gene match. The germline V gene encodes CDR1 KGHSY and CDR2 FQNENV. CDR3 coding DNA: TGTGCCAGCAGCCACACGGGACTAGGAACAGATACGCAGTATTTT. This translates into CASSHTGLGTDTQYF.

This rearrangement joins TRBV29-1 to TRBJ2-1; D gene unclear. This CDR3 comprises 13 residues. Germline V gives CDR1 SQVTM, CDR2 ANQGSEA. Trimming cost V 0 bases and J 5 bases, with 8 bases left between them. As DNA, the CDR3 is TGCAGCGTTGAAGAGTCCACAAACAATGAGCAGTTCTTC. It encodes CSVEESTNNEQFF.

This clone was recorded a few times. This chain links TRBV9 with TRBJ2-2, with D hard to call. This CDR3 has 13 amino acids. Looked up from germline, CDR1 is SGDLS and CDR2 is YYNGEE. V shed 4 bases and J shed 7 bases, with 11 bases lying between them. CDR3 coding DNA: TGTGCCAGCAGCCAAAGCTCGTACGGGGAGCTGTTTTTT. Its protein product is CASSQSSYGELFF.

The J gene is TRBJ1-2, the V gene TRBV27, with 8 bases identical to TRBD1. The germline V gene has CDR1 MNHEY and CDR2 SMNVEV (reference sequence). The CDR3 has 15 residues. With V trimmed by 5 bases and J by 4 bases, 9 bases remained unmatched. In DNA form, the CDR3 reads TGTGCCAGCAGTCACCATGACAGGGGTACCTATGGCTACACCTTC. It specifies CASSHHDRGTYGYTF.

This clone was detected only once. This sequence joins TRBV27 and TRBJ1-4; perhaps TRBD1 as D (5 bases). CDR1 MNHEY and CDR2 SMNVEV come from the germline V gene (reference sequence). The CDR3 contains 15 residues. Between the trimmed V and J ends, which lost 5 bases and 8 bases, there was a span of 18 bases. The CDR3 sequence: CASSPRTAGREKLFF. In DNA form, the CDR3 reads TGTGCCAGCAGTCCCCGTACGGCAGGGCGGGAAAAACTGTTTTTT.

This clone was found a few times. The CDR3 DNA sequence: TGTGCCAGTAGTCCCAGGACAGGGTTGCGCAATCAGCCCCAGCATTTT. Amino acids: CASSPRTGLRNQPQHF. The chain combines TRBV19 with TRBJ1-5; 8 nucleotides line up with TRBD1. V shed 5 bases, J shed 2 bases, and the junction held 8 bases outside the gene matches. Germline lookup yields CDR1 LNHDA and CDR2 SQIVND (reference sequence). CDR3 size: 16 residues.